The clone carrying this TCR beta chain appeared once. These data belong to a study of CD8 T cells in Susac syndrome. Germline assignment: CDR1 SQVTM and CDR2 ANQGSEA. Trimming pared 0 bases from V and 0 bases from J, leaving 12 bases between. This CDR3 has 15 amino acids. Sequencing targeted TCR beta in T cells from blood (CD8+ and CD4+). An amount of RNA that ranged from roughly 0.45 to 1 ug was reverse transcribed with random hexamers. The authors amplified TCR beta CDR3 across 54 Vbeta and 13 Jbeta using immunoSEQ multiplex PCR. TCRdb used MiXCR to reprocess the immunoSEQ multiplex PCR reads, holding one entry per CDR3 protein. The table shows about 400,000 distinct CDR3 sequences, with 85% to 90% occurring only once.

The sequencing input was CD8+ T cells from PBMCs. The chain couples TRBV29-1 to TRBJ2-7; D is possibly TRBD1 (5 bases). This receptor was identified in a human donor with multiple sclerosis. The CDR3 region is CSVEDDDSHSYEQYF. CDR3 DNA: TGCAGCGTTGAAGATGATGACAGTCACTCCTACGAGCAGTACTTC.